This TCR beta chain was identified during a study of neurological immune-mediated disorders. This clonotype was detected many times. CDR1 and CDR2 (germline): SEHNR, FQNEAQ (reference sequence). The CDR3 runs to 18 residues. Trimming took 4 bases from V and 4 from J, leaving 20 bases between them. TCRdb independently ran MiXCR on the 5' RACE reads; one entry per CDR3 protein. The repertoire includes tens of thousands of distinct CDR3 sequences, just under 6.5% of them detected once, and 0.55% to 0.65% sits in the top ten. The receptor was isolated from a woman between 40 and 50 years old in good health. The specimen sequenced was CD4+ T cells from blood. This chain joins TRBV7-9 and TRBJ2-6; weak D call: TRBD1 (5 bases). As DNA, the CDR3 is TGTGCCAGCAGCTCATACCCGACAGACTCTTACGGGGCCAACGTCCTGACTTTC. Its translation is CASSSYPTDSYGANVLTF.